Sequencing of this T cell receptor (beta chain) was carried out in a study of blood T cell repertoires in COVID-19. Study at large: Acute-phase and convalescent COVID-19 samples originated in the United States, Italy and Spain. Sources were T cells, B-cell-depleted T cells, or PBMCs; the material itself was cDNA or gDNA.

In the authors' workflow: The authors estimated nucleated cell counts from reference gene primer amplification. Profiling relied on immunoSEQ multiplex PCR, and the TCRdb table lists in-frame clones only, not all of them. Clonal size and the V and J genes are those of that table, whereas D and trimming came from the DNA. Of over 140,000 clones in the sample, over 60% were seen once. The V and J ends lost 5 bases and 4 bases respectively, with 27 bases between them. The CDR3 is made up of 18 amino acids. Germline V gene lookup returns CDR1 SGHTA and CDR2 FQGNSA. This TCR was recovered from a woman aged 50 to 60 with active or convalescent COVID-19. V and J are TRBV7-2 and TRBJ2-7; TRBD2 is a possible D gene (5 bases). Sequences were obtained from peripheral blood. CDR3 in amino acids: CASSPHNAGLSLWYEQYF. Written as DNA, the CDR3 is TGTGCCAGCAGCCCACATAACGCGGGCCTAAGCCTTTGGTACGAGCAGTACTTC.